A single sample is the source of the 30 T cell receptor beta chains below, sequenced in a study of blood T cell repertoires in COVID-19. TCRdb's table, derived via immunoSEQ multiplex PCR, lists solely in-frame clones and lacks some. The sample yields about 380,000 clones, approximately 90% seen once. Sample: PBMCs or T cells enriched from blood (not recorded which). The origin of the receptors is a woman under 30 who had recovered from COVID-19.

Points on this clone: This sequence may be a read error, since a much larger clone differs from it by one base. V gene TRBV9 combines with J gene TRBJ1-1; D is unclear. V was shortened by 0 bases and J by 1 base, with 7 bases between the two germline ends. This CDR3 is built from 14 residues. Germline CDR1 reads SGDLS; CDR2 reads YYNGEE. CDR3 nucleotide sequence: TGTGCCAGCAGCGTAGATGAGGGGAACACTGAAGCTTTCTTT. Amino acid sequence: CASSVDEGNTEAFF.

This clone occurred once. The J gene is TRBJ1-1, the V gene TRBV5-1, with D perhaps matching TRBD1 (5 bases). Trimming took 2 bases from V and 1 from J, leaving 9 bases between them. The CDR3 extends over 14 amino acids. The V gene's germline CDR1 is SGHRS and CDR2 YFSETQ. Written as DNA, the CDR3 is TGCGCCAGCAGCTTTACAGACAGGAACACTGAAGCTTTCTTT. It encodes CASSFTDRNTEAFF. The full variable domain, rest sourced from reference TRBV5-1 and TRBJ1-1, is KAGVTQTPRYLIKTRGQQVTLSCSPISGHRSVSWYQQTPGQGLQFLFEYFSETQRNKGNFPGRFSGRQFSNSRSEMNVSTLELGDSALYLCASSFTDRNTEAFFGQGTRLTVV.

The chain couples TRBV3-1 (or the pseudogene TRBV3-2) to TRBJ1-1; 11 bases fit TRBD1. Germline CDR1 LGHDT, CDR2 YNNKEL (reference sequence). Trimming at V came to 3 bases and at J to 10 bases, leaving 10 bases not matched to a gene. The CDR3 is 15 residues long. This CDR3 reads CASSHARTGGGGAFF. CDR3 in DNA: TGTGCCAGCAGCCACGCTCGGACAGGGGGCGGGGGAGCTTTCTTT.

The chain is built from TRBV27 and TRBJ2-3; no firm D call. V shed 8 bases and J shed 8 bases, with 14 bases lying between them. From germline, CDR1 is MNHEY and CDR2 SMNVEV (reference sequence). The CDR3 totals 12 residues. The CDR3, as DNA: TGTGCCAGCTCTAGACCACCGGGTACGCAGTATTTT. Its protein is CASSRPPGTQYF.

The rearrangement uses TRBV3-1 (or the pseudogene TRBV3-2) and TRBJ2-5, with 11 bases that match TRBD1. The CDR3 has 18 residues. Germline V gene data show CDR1 as LGHDT and CDR2 as YNNKEL (reference sequence). After removal of 4 bases from V and 5 bases from J, the junction contained 15 bases not matched to a gene. DNA of the CDR3: TGTGCCAGCAGCCGAAAATACTCTTACGGACAGGGGGCGGAGACCCAGTACTTC. This codes for CASSRKYSYGQGAETQYF.

The V call is TRBV5-6, the J call TRBJ1-2; D not resolved. V lost 0 bases, J lost 3 bases, and 12 bases lay in between. CDR1 and CDR2 from the germline V gene are SGHDT and YYEEEE. The CDR3 runs to 15 residues. CDR3 amino acids: CASSLAVPLDYGYTF. In DNA, the CDR3 is TGTGCCAGCAGCTTGGCAGTCCCTCTAGACTATGGCTACACCTTC.

This clone showed up just once. The chain joins TRBV24-1 to TRBJ2-1; 13 bases line up with TRBD2. The length of the CDR3 is 17 residues. The germline V gene has CDR1 KGHDR and CDR2 SFDVKD. Trimming took 9 bases from V and 3 from J; bases not matched to a gene: 10. This CDR3 is CATQTGLAGDVYNEQFF. CDR3 nucleotides: TGTGCCACCCAGACAGGACTAGCGGGGGATGTCTACAATGAGCAGTTCTTC.

V is TRBV7-9 and J is TRBJ2-2; TRBD2 matches at 11 bases. The V and J ends lost 5 bases and 6 bases, in that order; junction bases with no gene match: 5. This CDR3 spans 15 amino acids. Germline V gene data show CDR1 as SEHNR and CDR2 as FQNEAQ (reference sequence). The CDR3 is CASSITSGGPGELFF. Here the CDR3 DNA reads TGTGCCAGCAGCATTACTAGCGGGGGTCCCGGGGAGCTGTTTTTT.

V gene TRBV12-5 combines with J gene TRBJ1-1; D remains ambiguous. Germline assignment: CDR1 LGHNT and CDR2 FRNRAP. This CDR3 comprises 13 residues. Trimming stripped 5 bases from V and 1 base from J, with 8 bases between. The CDR3 DNA sequence: TGTGCTAGTGGTCCCGCGGGGAACACTGAAGCTTTCTTT. Translated, it gives CASGPAGNTEAFF. Variable domain in full (rest from reference TRBV12-5 and TRBJ1-1): DARVTQTPRHKVTEMGQEVTMRCQPILGHNTVFWYRQTMMQGLELLAYFRNRAPLDDSGMPKDRFSAEMPDATLATLKIQPSEPRDSAVYFCASGPAGNTEAFFGQGTRLTVV.

Only one count was recorded for this clone. The gene calls are TRBV7-9 and TRBJ1-2; 9 bases align to TRBD1. With 1 base clipped from V and 4 bases from J, the junction kept 7 bases outside the gene matches. In germline, CDR1 is SEHNR, CDR2 FQNEAQ (reference sequence). The CDR3 length is 16 residues. The CDR3 reads CASSLETGGEFYGYTF. The CDR3 DNA reads TGTGCCAGCAGCTTAGAGACAGGGGGAGAATTCTATGGCTACACCTTC.

J is TRBJ1-5 and V is TRBV28, with TRBD1 matching 8 bases. CDR1 MDHEN and CDR2 SYDVKM come from the germline V gene. V shed 3 bases, J shed 2 bases, and the junction held 6 bases outside the gene matches. The CDR3 runs 16 residues. The DNA of the CDR3 is TGTGCCAGCAGTTTTACTATACAGGGGGGCAATCAGCCCCAGCATTTT. This encodes CASSFTIQGGNQPQHF.

The chain links TRBV7-3 to TRBJ2-5; D is possibly TRBD2 (6 bases). This CDR3 contains 16 residues. The germline V gene has CDR1 SGHTA and CDR2 FQGTGA. V dropped 1 base and J dropped 5 bases, with 17 bases sitting between them. The CDR3 is CASSLMAGLPGETQYF. The CDR3 nucleotides read TGTGCCAGCAGCTTAATGGCGGGACTGCCAGGGGAGACCCAGTACTTC.

The chain links TRBV29-1 to TRBJ1-1, with TRBD1 as a possible D gene (5 bases). There are 15 residues in the CDR3. V was trimmed by 3 bases and J by 7 bases, leaving 21 bases between them. Germline V CDR1 and CDR2: SQVTM, ANQGSEA. The CDR3 DNA follows: TGCAGCGTTGACGTGGCAGGGACTAAGGGGCTTGAAGCTTTCTTT. Its translation is CSVDVAGTKGLEAFF.

This clone was found once. V and J are TRBV10-3 and TRBJ1-1, with TRBD1 as a possible D gene (5 bases). V dropped 2 bases and J dropped 4 bases, with 8 bases sitting between them. This CDR3 spans 13 amino acids. Germline CDR1 ENHRY, CDR2 SYGVKD. In DNA, the CDR3 is TGTGCCATCAGTGAGCAGGGCCTCACTGAAGCTTTCTTT. It specifies CAISEQGLTEAFF.

This clone has only one observation. The genes are TRBV19 and TRBJ2-1; D possibly corresponds to TRBD2 (6 bases). Germline V gene sequence: CDR1 LNHDA, CDR2 SQIVND (reference sequence). This CDR3 is built from 15 residues. Trimming removed 3 bases from V and 6 bases from J, with 15 bases in between. As DNA, the CDR3 is TGTGCCAGTAGTATTGGGGCGGGGTCGGGCAATGAGCAGTTCTTC. Amino acid sequence: CASSIGAGSGNEQFF.

The V and J genes are TRBV3-1 (or the pseudogene TRBV3-2) and TRBJ1-2; D is perhaps TRBD1 (5 bases). Germline V gene sequence: CDR1 LGHDT, CDR2 YNNKEL (reference sequence). The CDR3 runs to 14 residues. The ends were cut back, 8 bases at V and 6 bases at J, with 19 bases in the middle. The CDR3 spells CASGAGGVGDGYTF. The CDR3 region has the DNA TGTGCCAGCGGGGCCGGGGGGGTCGGCGATGGCTACACCTTC.

The CDR3 sequence: CASSVGRMGTEAFF. The CDR3 nucleotides read TGTGCCAGCAGCGTCGGGAGAATGGGGACTGAAGCTTTCTTT. The chain uses TRBV6-5 and TRBJ1-1, with D unclear. Between the trimmed V and J ends, which lost 6 bases and 5 bases, there was a span of 16 bases. The CDR3 extends over 14 amino acids. CDR1 and CDR2 (germline): MNHEY, SVGAGI.

J is TRBJ1-1 and V is TRBV11-3; TRBD1 might be the D (5 bases). V was cut by 4 bases and J by 4 bases, with 13 bases left in between. Per the germline V gene, CDR1 is SGHNT and CDR2 is YENEEA. This CDR3 is built from 14 residues. In DNA form, the CDR3 reads TGTGCCAGCAGCTCCGAATGGGGGGGCACTGAAGCTTTCTTT. Encoded protein: CASSSEWGGTEAFF.

The genes are TRBV10-3 and TRBJ1-1; D might be TRBD1 (6 bases). Germline CDR1 and CDR2: ENHRY and SYGVKD. V was pared by 4 bases and J by 1 base, with 10 bases between. The CDR3 loop spans 14 amino acids. The CDR3 bases are TGTGCCATCAGTGTCAGGGGTCCGAACACTGAAGCTTTCTTT. This codes for CAISVRGPNTEAFF.

The rearrangement joins TRBV19 to TRBJ1-2, with TRBD1 as a possible D gene (6 bases). The CDR3 contains 13 residues. The germline gives CDR1 LNHDA, CDR2 SQIVND (reference sequence). Between the trimmed V and J ends, which lost 6 bases and 4 bases, there was a span of 12 bases. CDR3 loop: CASRRGGGYGYTF. Written as DNA, the CDR3 is TGTGCCAGTAGGCGGGGGGGCGGCTATGGCTACACCTTC.

This rearrangement joins TRBV29-1 to TRBJ2-3; TRBD1 aligns across 8 bases. The CDR3 has 13 residues. V dropped 2 bases and J dropped 5; count of bases not matched to a gene: 3. Germline CDR1 SQVTM, CDR2 ANQGSEA. Here the CDR3 reads CSVEQGAGDTQYF. The CDR3 DNA reads as TGCAGCGTTGAACAGGGGGCTGGAGATACGCAGTATTTT.

The chain joins TRBV29-1 to TRBJ1-5; weak D call: TRBD1 (6 bases). Germline assignment: CDR1 SQVTM and CDR2 ANQGSEA. Trimming pared 7 bases from V and 4 bases from J, leaving 14 bases between. The CDR3 consists of 13 residues. The CDR3 nucleotides read TGCAGCGCTGCCCAAGACAGGAATCAGCCCCAGCATTTT. Its protein is CSAAQDRNQPQHF.

This clone was counted once. The genes are TRBV2 and TRBJ1-3; 8 bases map to TRBD1. The CDR3 sequence is 14 residues long. Trimming took 1 base from V and 4 from J; bases not matched to a gene: 0. Germline CDR1 is SNHLY and CDR2 is FYNNEI. The CDR3 sequence is CASSEGTGGNTIYF. The CDR3 nucleotides are TGTGCCAGCAGTGAAGGGACAGGGGGAAACACCATATATTTT.

The chain joins TRBV7-3 to TRBJ1-1; 8 nucleotides agree with TRBD1. Germline values: CDR1 SGHTA, CDR2 FQGTGA. The length of the CDR3 is 13 residues. V shed 4 bases and J 6 bases; nucleotides not matched to a gene: 4. The chain's CDR3 is CASSSQGAAEAFF. CDR3 in DNA: TGTGCCAGCAGCTCGCAGGGGGCGGCTGAAGCTTTCTTT.

V and J are TRBV3-1 (or the pseudogene TRBV3-2) and TRBJ2-2; 7 bases line up with TRBD1. With 3 bases clipped from V and 4 bases from J, the junction kept 5 bases outside the gene matches. There are 15 residues in the CDR3. Germline CDR1 LGHDT, CDR2 YNNKEL (reference sequence). The DNA for the CDR3 is TGTGCCAGCAGCCACTACAGGGGTGGCACCGGGGAGCTGTTTTTT. Residues: CASSHYRGGTGELFF.

The chain carries TRBV28 and TRBJ1-2; TRBD1 aligns across 8 bases. Germline V gene sequence: CDR1 MDHEN, CDR2 SYDVKM. CDR3 length: 15 amino acids. V lost 5 bases and J lost 3; bases outside the gene matches: 8. The CDR3 reads CASSPSDRDDYGYTF. DNA for the CDR3: TGTGCCAGCAGTCCATCGGACAGGGACGACTATGGCTACACCTTC.

The chain uses TRBV24-1 and TRBJ2-5, with D maybe TRBD2 (6 bases). The CDR3 contains 14 residues. Per the germline V gene, CDR1 is KGHDR and CDR2 is SFDVKD. V lost 0 bases and J lost 4, with 8 bases in between. This CDR3 reads CATSDLGEAETQYF. The CDR3, as DNA: TGTGCCACCAGTGATTTGGGGGAGGCAGAGACCCAGTACTTC.

The chain recombines TRBV7-9 with TRBJ1-1; no clear D gene. In germline, CDR1 is SEHNR, CDR2 FQNEAQ (reference sequence). V was clipped by 4 bases and J by 1 base, with 13 bases between them. The CDR3 runs 15 residues. CDR3 sequence reads: CASSSLGEGNTEAFF. DNA for the CDR3: TGTGCCAGCAGCTCCCTCGGGGAAGGGAACACTGAAGCTTTCTTT.

The chain carries TRBV7-9 and TRBJ1-2; D may be TRBD1 (6 bases). The CDR3 totals 15 residues. Per germline, CDR1 SEHNR and CDR2 FQNEAQ (reference sequence). Trimming removed 2 bases from V and 0 bases from J, with 10 bases in between. The CDR3 is CASSLSGATNYGYTF. CDR3 bases: TGTGCCAGCAGCTTATCAGGGGCTACTAACTATGGCTACACCTTC.

The chain recombines TRBV5-1 with TRBJ1-4; D is undetermined. Germline CDR1 is SGHRS and CDR2 is YFSETQ. V was shortened by 1 base and J by 5 bases, with 9 bases between the two germline ends. The CDR3 is made up of 14 amino acids. CDR3 bases: TGCGCCAGCAGCTTGCTTCAGGAAAATGAAAAACTGTTTTTT. It codes for CASSLLQENEKLFF.